The 5 T cell receptor beta chains presented below share a single source sample, sequenced in a study of blood T cells in healthy people across ages. Combining a sample-barcoded 5' primer with a J-beta primer mix, a second PCR ran for roughly 7 to 11 cycles. Via MiXCR, TCRdb re-called the 5' RACE reads, giving one row per CDR3 protein. This sample yields around 1.1 million distinct CDR3 sequences, of which 35% to 40% are seen a single time; around 13% belongs to the top ten. Input material: blood. The source of these receptors is a young man in good health.

The chain joins TRBV11-3 to TRBJ2-3; D is undetermined. V was trimmed by 0 bases and J by 4 bases, leaving 8 bases between them. Germline loops: CDR1 SGHNT, CDR2 YENEEA. The CDR3 covers 14 residues. The CDR3 reads CASSLDLTSDTQYF. The CDR3 DNA sequence: TGTGCCAGCAGCTTAGATCTAACGTCAGATACGCAGTATTTT.

The chain recombines TRBV4-3 with TRBJ1-1, with D possibly being TRBD1 (5 bases). This CDR3 has 17 residues. Trimming removed 4 bases at V and 1 base at J, with 19 bases between. Germline CDR1 LGHNA, CDR2 YSLEER. The CDR3 spells CASSLLKGRWKNTEAFF. The CDR3 DNA sequence: TGCGCCAGCAGCCTTCTAAAGGGACGGTGGAAGAACACTGAAGCTTTCTTT.

The chain is built from TRBV20-1 and TRBJ2-1; 10 nucleotides agree with TRBD2. The CDR3 sequence is 16 residues long. Germline CDR1 and CDR2: DFQATT and SNEGSKA (reference sequence). V trimming: 0 bases; J trimming: 7 bases; junction bases outside the gene matches: 9. The CDR3 sequence is CSARDLSGGARNEQFF. The DNA of the CDR3 is TGCAGTGCTAGAGATCTCAGCGGGGGGGCTAGGAATGAGCAGTTCTTC.

This clonotype has ten or more counts. The chain's CDR3 is CASSFPSKGTGNYEQYF. The DNA of the CDR3 is TGTGCCAGCAGCTTTCCTTCCAAAGGGACAGGTAACTACGAGCAGTACTTC. The V call is TRBV7-2, the J call TRBJ2-7; TRBD1 aligns across 8 bases. Germline V CDR1 and CDR2: SGHTA, FQGNSA. The CDR3 totals 17 residues. Germline trimming cut 3 bases from V and 3 bases from J; bases unmatched to any gene: 13.

V is TRBV5-1 and J is TRBJ2-3; the match to TRBD2 covers 12 bases. Germline V CDR1 and CDR2: SGHRS, YFSETQ. With V trimmed by 4 bases and J by 2 bases, 17 bases remained unmatched. The CDR3 is 20 residues long. The CDR3 is CASSASSSGGALSNTDTQYF. As DNA, the CDR3 is TGCGCCAGCAGCGCCTCCTCTAGCGGGGGGGCCTTATCCAACACAGATACGCAGTATTTT. Based on the CDR3 plus reference TRBV5-1 and TRBJ2-3, the full variable domain is KAGVTQTPRYLIKTRGQQVTLSCSPISGHRSVSWYQQTPGQGLQFLFEYFSETQRNKGNFPGRFSGRQFSNSRSEMNVSTLELGDSALYLCASSASSSGGALSNTDTQYFGPGTRLTVL.